This T cell receptor (beta chain) was found in a study of radiation and T cells in renal cell carcinoma. Study information: Nephrectomy followed 15 Gy stereotactic body radiation by 4 weeks. Study results and caveats: No pretreatment tumor biopsies were available for baseline clonotypes.

Clones were sequenced by immunoSEQ multiplex PCR, and TCRdb holds only the in-frame ones, with some missing. The sample contains 70,000 or so clones, 82% of which appear only once. Time point noted: blood 2 weeks post-SBRT. Sample treatment: 15 Gy SBRT to primary tumor, nephrectomy 4 weeks later. After SBRT, blood was collected at 2 and 4 weeks, plus baseline. V lost 0 bases and J 8 bases, leaving 23 bases between the germline ends. Germline assignment: CDR1 MGHRA and CDR2 YSYEKL. The length of the CDR3 is 18 residues. On this clone: As yet, its antigen is unknown.

V and J are TRBV4-1 and TRBJ2-1, with a tentative D call TRBD2 (6 bases). The sequencing here drew on blood, taken from a patient whose treatment included radiotherapy and nephrectomy. This clonotype was obtained from a man aged 55 to 70 with renal cell carcinoma. CDR3: CASSQDGLGTPVVDEQFF. As DNA, the CDR3 is TGCGCCAGCAGCCAAGATGGGTTGGGGACTCCCGTTGTGGATGAGCAGTTCTTC.